The following is a T cell receptor beta chain sequence with its context. Antigen specificity is unknown. This record comes from a study of regulatory T cells. The study, taken as a whole, reports: Patient repertoires had restricted TRB V-J pairs and skewed V and J usage, most in Tregs. Control CD8+ cells showed a nonsignificant trend toward higher Shannon entropy than patient CD8+ cells.

Primers: 52 TRBV forward and 13 TRBJ reverse. Some clones are missing from TCRdb's copy, which holds only in-frame ones; the method was immunoSEQ multiplex PCR. The table lists approximately 9,300 clones, nearly 85% of them singletons. Germline-derived CDR1 and CDR2 are SGHRS and YFSETQ. This CDR3 has 14 amino acids. Trimming removed 4 bases from V and 7 bases from J; junction bases left unmatched: 6. Sequences were obtained from CD8+ T cells sorted from blood. The TCR comes from a person in their late teens or twenties with CD3G deficiency. The chain joins TRBV5-1 to TRBJ2-2; 8 nucleotides agree with TRBD1. The CDR3: CASSPGQGSGELFF. CDR3 sequence (DNA): TGCGCCAGCAGCCCCGGACAGGGTAGCGGGGAGCTGTTTTTT.